The rows below give T cell receptor beta chains drawn from one sample of a study of radiation and T cells in renal cell carcinoma. Libraries were prepared by immunoSEQ multiplex PCR; TCRdb keeps only in-frame clonotypes and omits some of them. The repertoire holds about 130,000 clones, with 70% to 90% as singletons. Sequenced material: blood, taken from a patient whose treatment included radiotherapy and nephrectomy. Every receptor here comes from a woman aged 50 to 60 with renal cell carcinoma. CDR3s include the opening cysteine and the closing phenylalanine or tryptophan. The D gene is left open where the match is weak. Not every row has a clone size; where given, it reads once, few, many or a size class.

d_gene	v_gene	j_gene	abundance	CDR3aa	CDR3nt
-	TRBV6-1	TRBJ1-6	once	CASSERVKGDSPLHF	TGTGCCAGCAGTGAAAGGGTGAAGGGGGATTCACCCCTCCACTTT
-	TRBV10-3	TRBJ2-2	-	CAISAKGETGELFF	TGTGCCATCAGTGCAAAGGGGGAAACCGGGGAGCTGTTTTTT
TRBD2	TRBV7-3	TRBJ2-1	-	CASSPLAGMGQFF	TGTGCCAGCAGCCCCTTAGCGGGAATGGGGCAGTTCTTC
-	TRBV19	TRBJ2-5	-	CASSMYAQETQYF	TGTGCCAGTAGTATGTACGCCCAAGAGACCCAGTACTTC
-	TRBV29-1	TRBJ1-1	-	CSVDSGRMNTEAFF	TGCAGCGTTGACAGTGGCAGAATGAACACTGAAGCTTTCTTT
-	TRBV18	TRBJ1-1	-	CASSPGTQNTEAFF	TGTGCCAGCTCACCAGGGACACAGAACACTGAAGCTTTCTTT
TRBD1	TRBV5-1	TRBJ1-2	-	CASSLGQGAYGYTF	TGCGCCAGCAGCTTGGGACAGGGGGCCTATGGCTACACCTTC
-	TRBV11-3	TRBJ1-2	-	CASSLGAYGYTF	TGTGCCAGCAGCTTGGGCGCCTATGGCTACACCTTC
-	TRBV6-5	TRBJ1-2	-	CASSYNVDYGYTF	TGTGCCAGCAGTTACAATGTGGACTATGGCTACACCTTC
TRBD1	TRBV5-4	TRBJ2-2	-	CASSLGTGDTGELFF	TGTGCCAGCAGCCTTGGGACAGGGGACACCGGGGAGCTGTTTTTT
-	TRBV12-5	TRBJ1-4	-	CASGYQAVNNEKLFF	TGTGCTAGTGGTTATCAGGCAGTTAATAATGAAAAACTGTTTTTT
TRBD2	TRBV6-5	TRBJ2-7	-	CASSYWAGTSIHEQYF	TGTGCCAGCAGTTACTGGGCCGGGACTAGTATCCACGAGCAGTACTTC
-	TRBV14	TRBJ2-2	-	CASSPQAWAGARELNTGELFF	TGTGCCAGCAGCCCACAAGCCTGGGCAGGGGCGAGAGAGTTGAACACCGGGGAGCTGTTTTTT
-	TRBV6-1	TRBJ1-6	-	CASSVSTENSPLHF	TGTGCCAGCAGTGTGTCGACAGAGAATTCACCCCTCCACTTT
-	TRBV7-2	TRBJ2-7	once	CASSPHRQSGYEQYF	TGTGCCAGCAGCCCTCACAGACAGAGTGGTTACGAGCAGTACTTC
-	TRBV13	TRBJ2-1	-	CASSPPHGQGGRDEQFF	TGTGCCAGCAGCCCCCCCCATGGACAGGGCGGGAGGGATGAGCAGTTCTTC
-	TRBV21-1	TRBJ2-2	-	CASSKAGTVREGELFF	TGTGCCAGCAGCAAAGCGGGGACAGTCCGGGAAGGGGAGCTGTTTTTT
-	TRBV5-1	TRBJ2-1	-	CASSPARGSYNEQFF	TGCGCCAGCAGCCCCGCCAGGGGCTCCTACAATGAGCAGTTCTTC
-	TRBV12-5	TRBJ1-1	-	CASGPPMNTEAFF	TGTGCTAGTGGTCCCCCGATGAACACTGAAGCTTTCTTT
-	TRBV6-5	TRBJ1-2	-	CASSYVGGSAYGYTF	TGTGCCAGCAGTTACGTCGGGGGATCGGCCTATGGCTACACCTTC
-	TRBV5-6	TRBJ1-2	-	CASSQGYGYTF	TGTGCCAGCAGCCAGGGGTATGGCTACACCTTC
-	TRBV30	TRBJ2-3	-	CAWGGRAATDTQYF	TGTGCCTGGGGGGGGCGGGCAGCAACGGATACGCAGTATTTT
-	TRBV14	TRBJ1-3	once	CASSLLRASGNTIYF	TGTGCCAGCAGCCTCCTCAGGGCTTCTGGAAACACCATATATTTT
-	TRBV6-5	TRBJ1-1	few	CASSIDRGKGAFF	TGTGCCAGCAGTATTGATCGGGGAAAAGGAGCTTTCTTT
-	TRBV29-1	TRBJ2-1	-	CSVEDWMGEQFF	TGCAGCGTTGAAGACTGGATGGGTGAGCAGTTCTTC
-	TRBV9	TRBJ1-1	-	CASSRTGTTGTTEAFF	TGTGCCAGCAGCCGGACCGGGACCACAGGCACAACTGAAGCTTTCTTT
-	TRBV7-9	TRBJ2-1	-	CASSPPYISYNEQFF	TGTGCCAGCAGCCCGCCCTACATCTCCTACAATGAGCAGTTCTTC
-	TRBV19	TRBJ2-1	-	CASQPWDVNEQFF	TGTGCCAGCCAGCCCTGGGACGTCAATGAGCAGTTCTTC
-	TRBV6-5	TRBJ1-1	once	CASSWTGNTEAFF	TGTGCCAGCAGCTGGACGGGGAACACTGAAGCTTTCTTT
TRBD1	TRBV19	TRBJ2-3	once	CASSFSRGQVGRDTQYF	TGTGCCAGTAGTTTTAGCAGGGGGCAAGTTGGGAGAGATACGCAGTATTTT
-	TRBV4-2	TRBJ2-1	-	CASSRVGGPYNEQFF	TGTGCCAGCAGCCGCGTAGGGGGGCCCTACAATGAGCAGTTCTTC
TRBD2	TRBV6-4	TRBJ2-1	-	CASSRGGRSSYNEQFF	TGTGCCAGCAGCCGGGGGGGACGGAGCTCCTACAATGAGCAGTTCTTC
TRBD1	TRBV30	TRBJ1-4	-	CAWTQGGGEKLFF	TGTGCCTGGACCCAAGGGGGCGGTGAAAAACTGTTTTTT
-	TRBV6-5	TRBJ1-1	-	CASSYNLGGMNTEAFF	TGTGCCAGCAGTTATAATCTTGGCGGGATGAACACTGAAGCTTTCTTT
-	TRBV7-2	TRBJ1-2	-	CASTMDSGLGGYTF	TGTGCCAGCACCATGGACTCCGGTTTAGGGGGCTACACCTTC
-	TRBV29-1	TRBJ2-3	few	CSVPPTPSVDTQYF	TGCAGCGTCCCCCCGACACCCTCGGTGGATACGCAGTATTTT
TRBD1	TRBV5-6	TRBJ1-2	-	CASSFPTGGDYGYTF	TGTGCCAGCAGCTTCCCGACAGGGGGGGACTATGGCTACACCTTC
-	TRBV5-1	TRBJ2-2	-	CASGLNGELFF	TGCGCCAGCGGTTTAAACGGGGAGCTGTTTTTT
-	TRBV7-9	TRBJ1-2	-	CASSSQGYGYTF	TGTGCCAGCAGCTCGCAGGGTTATGGCTACACCTTC
-	TRBV28	TRBJ1-5	-	CASSLPQGNQPQHF	TGTGCCAGCAGCCTACCTCAGGGGAATCAGCCCCAGCATTTT
TRBD1	TRBV6-1	TRBJ1-2	few	CASRPVQGDYGYTF	TGTGCCAGCAGACCAGTCCAGGGGGACTATGGCTACACCTTC
-	TRBV7-3	TRBJ2-6	-	CASSLLGGNTPPSGANVLTF	TGTGCCAGCAGTCTTTTAGGGGGGAACACACCCCCCTCTGGGGCCAACGTCCTGACTTTC
-	TRBV29-1	TRBJ1-1	-	CSVRQLLEAFF	TGCAGCGTACGACAGTTACTAGAAGCTTTCTTT
-	TRBV7-2	TRBJ1-4	-	CASSPVTGWGEKLFF	TGTGCCAGCAGCCCGGTTACAGGGTGGGGAGAAAAACTGTTTTTT
-	TRBV7-2	TRBJ1-1	-	CASSLGVFTEAFF	TGTGCCAGCAGCTTAGGGGTATTCACTGAAGCTTTCTTT
-	TRBV5-8	TRBJ1-2	-	CASSLAIWGSYGYTF	TGTGCCAGCAGCTTGGCTATCTGGGGATCCTATGGCTACACCTTC
-	TRBV27	TRBJ1-1	-	CASSLEVGTEAFF	TGTGCCAGCAGTTTGGAGGTGGGCACTGAAGCTTTCTTT
TRBD1	TRBV5-1	TRBJ1-4	-	CASSRTGNAEKLFF	TGCGCCAGCAGCAGGACAGGCAATGCTGAAAAACTGTTTTTT
-	TRBV18	TRBJ2-1	-	CASSPRVRSSSYNEQFF	TGTGCCAGCTCACCACGGGTTCGGAGCAGCTCCTACAATGAGCAGTTCTTC
-	TRBV10-3	TRBJ1-3	-	CAISGVMGISSGNTIYF	TGTGCCATCAGTGGCGTGATGGGAATTAGCTCTGGAAACACCATATATTTT
-	TRBV6-1	TRBJ2-7	-	CASSDWGYEQYF	TGTGCCAGCAGTGACTGGGGCTACGAGCAGTACTTC
TRBD2	TRBV19	TRBJ2-5	-	CASSIGPSGGQETQYF	TGTGCCAGTAGTATAGGGCCTAGCGGGGGCCAAGAGACCCAGTACTTC
TRBD1	TRBV5-1	TRBJ2-1	-	CASSLYGTANSEQFF	TGCGCCAGCAGCTTGTATGGGACAGCTAACTCGGAGCAGTTCTTC